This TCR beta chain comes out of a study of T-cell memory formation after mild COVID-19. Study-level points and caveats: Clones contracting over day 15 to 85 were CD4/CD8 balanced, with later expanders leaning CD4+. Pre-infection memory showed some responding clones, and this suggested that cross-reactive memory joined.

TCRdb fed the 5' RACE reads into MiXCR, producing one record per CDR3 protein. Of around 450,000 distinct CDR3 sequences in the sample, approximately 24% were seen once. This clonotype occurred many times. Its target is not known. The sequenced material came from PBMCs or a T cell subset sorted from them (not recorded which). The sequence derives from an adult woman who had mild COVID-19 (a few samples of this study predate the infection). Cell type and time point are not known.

CDR3 amino acids: CASSYPDSLAKNIQYF. In DNA form, the CDR3 reads TGTGCCAGCAGTTATCCAGACTCCCTAGCCAAAAACATTCAGTACTTC. The chain uses TRBV7-8 and TRBJ2-4; D is unclear. Germline lookup yields CDR1 SGHVS and CDR2 FQNEAQ. The ends were cut back, 6 bases at V and 0 bases at J, with 15 bases in the middle. This CDR3 spans 16 amino acids. The full variable domain, rest sourced from reference TRBV7-8 and TRBJ2-4, is GAGVSQSPRYKVAKRGQDVALRCDPISGHVSLFWYQQALGQGPEFLTYFQNEAQLDKSGLPSDRFFAERPEGSVSTLKIQRTQQEDSAVYLCASSYPDSLAKNIQYFGAGTRLSVL.